The 13 T cell receptor beta chains below were found in one sample sequenced in a study of blood T cell repertoires in COVID-19 (TCRdb year 2020). Preparation of the library involved the immunoSEQ multiplex PCR assay. Sourced from immuneACCESS, this table was stored by TCRdb with only in-frame sequences that have V and J called. A share of the clones is absent; for the studies checked, an unresolved V gene accounts for under half, and the remainder has no known explanation. This sample gives about 360,000 clones in total; about 87% of them show up just once. Of the sample, less than 2.5% is held by the ten largest clones. Sequenced: PBMCs or T cells enriched from blood (not recorded which). These receptors all come from a man aged 35 to 55 in a cohort exposed to, infected with or recovered from COVID-19 (not recorded which).

This clone was found once. The J gene is TRBJ2-1, the V gene TRBV3-1 (or the pseudogene TRBV3-2); 13 positions agree with TRBD2. Germline loops: CDR1 LGHDT, CDR2 YNNKEL (reference sequence). J gave up 8 bases and V 4 bases, and 11 bases lay outside the gene matches. The CDR3 totals 17 residues. The CDR3 here is CASSLRTSGSYLHEQFF. The CDR3 DNA reads as TGTGCCAGCAGCCTAAGGACTAGCGGGAGTTACTTGCATGAGCAGTTCTTC.

The rearrangement uses TRBV28 and TRBJ1-2; D possibly corresponds to TRBD1 (6 bases). CDR1 MDHEN and CDR2 SYDVKM come from the germline V gene. CDR3 length: 14 amino acids. V lost 4 bases and J lost 4, with 13 bases in between. The CDR3 nucleotides are TGTGCCAGCAGTTCCACAGGGTACGGCTATGGCTACACCTTC. As protein: CASSSTGYGYGYTF.

V is TRBV5-1 and J is TRBJ1-3, with a possible D match to TRBD1 (5 bases). The ends were cut back, 5 bases at V and 3 bases at J, with 9 bases in the middle. Germline CDR1 SGHRS, CDR2 YFSETQ. CDR3 length: 13 residues. For the CDR3, the DNA is TGCGCCAGCAGACAAGACAGTGGAAACACCATATATTTT. Protein sequence: CASRQDSGNTIYF.

The chain couples TRBV6-5 to TRBJ1-2, with TRBD1 matching 7 bases. J gave up 5 bases and V 0 bases, and 9 bases lay outside the gene matches. The CDR3 extends over 16 amino acids. CDR1 is MNHEY, CDR2 SVGAGI, per germline. The CDR3 reads CASSYSRAGGEYGYTF. In DNA form, the CDR3 reads TGTGCCAGCAGTTACTCTCGGGCAGGGGGAGAGTATGGCTACACCTTC.

This chain uses TRBV11-2 with TRBJ2-7; D possibly corresponds to TRBD2 (5 bases). The CDR3 has 12 amino acids. Between the trimmed V and J ends, which lost 5 bases and 8 bases, there was a span of 13 bases. Germline-derived CDR1 and CDR2 are SGHAT and FQNNGV. The CDR3 sequence: CASSPGFVKQYF. The CDR3 coding sequence is TGTGCCAGCAGCCCGGGATTTGTAAAGCAGTACTTC.

The chain is built from TRBV6-5 and TRBJ1-5; D remains ambiguous. V was cut by 5 bases and J by 4 bases, with 9 bases left in between. The CDR3 spans 13 residues. Germline V gene sequence: CDR1 MNHEY, CDR2 SVGAGI. The CDR3 sequence is CASSPRRNQPQHF. The CDR3 DNA is TGTGCCAGCAGTCCCCGGAGAAATCAGCCCCAGCATTTT.

This clone was seen a single time. J is TRBJ1-5 and V is TRBV28; D possibly corresponds to TRBD1 (6 bases). Germline CDR1 reads MDHEN; CDR2 reads SYDVKM. CDR3 length: 14 amino acids. Trimming cost V 4 bases and J 11 bases, with 18 bases left between them. This chain's CDR3 is CASSSEGTRKTQHF. CDR3 nucleotides: TGTGCCAGCAGTTCTGAGGGGACACGTAAAACCCAGCATTTT. The variable domain in full, with the rest retrieved from reference TRBV28 and TRBJ1-5, is DVKVTQSSRYLVKRTGEKVFLECVQDMDHENMFWYRQDPGLGLRLIYFSYDVKMKEKGDIPEGYSVSREKKERFSLILESASTNQTSMYLCASSSEGTRKTQHFGDGTRLSIL.

This rearrangement joins TRBV6-1 to TRBJ1-6; D call uncertain. This CDR3 spans 14 amino acids. Germline V gene data show CDR1 as MNHNS and CDR2 as SASEGT. Trimming cost V 2 bases and J 6 bases, with 8 bases left between them. CDR3 loop: CASSERQINSPLHF. The CDR3 bases are TGTGCCAGCAGTGAACGACAAATTAATTCACCCCTCCACTTT.

The CDR3 sequence is CASSLGLAGVPNEQFF. CDR3 DNA: TGTGCCAGCAGCTTAGGCTTAGCGGGAGTCCCCAATGAGCAGTTCTTC. The rearrangement joins TRBV7-8 to TRBJ2-1, with TRBD2 matching over 9 bases. Germline V gives CDR1 SGHVS, CDR2 FQNEAQ. The CDR3 extends over 16 amino acids. V dropped 1 base and J dropped 6; count of bases not matched to a gene: 7.

V is TRBV5-6 and J is TRBJ2-2; D perhaps matches TRBD1 (5 bases). This CDR3 is built from 16 residues. From germline, CDR1 is SGHDT and CDR2 YYEEEE. Deletions cut 1 base from V and 2 bases from J, with 12 bases between. The CDR3 sequence is CASSLPAGSNTGELFF. As DNA, the CDR3 is TGTGCCAGCAGCTTGCCGGCAGGGTCAAACACCGGGGAGCTGTTTTTT. The variable domain in full, with the rest retrieved from reference TRBV5-6 and TRBJ2-2, is DAGVTQSPTHLIKTRGQQVTLRCSPKSGHDTVSWYQQALGQGPQFIFQYYEEEERQRGNFPDRFSGHQFPNYSSELNVNALLLGDSALYLCASSLPAGSNTGELFFGEGSRLTVL.

The chain joins TRBV18 to TRBJ2-7; 14 bases align to TRBD2. V was clipped by 0 bases and J by 4 bases; unmatched bases: 5. The CDR3 loop spans 17 amino acids. Germline-derived CDR1 and CDR2 are KGHSH and LQKENI. CDR3: CASSPPGLAGGSYEQYF. CDR3 coding DNA: TGTGCCAGCTCACCACCCGGACTAGCGGGAGGATCTTACGAGCAGTACTTC.

The rearrangement joins TRBV6-5 to TRBJ1-5; 10 bases agree with TRBD1. CDR3 length: 14 residues. Germline assignment: CDR1 MNHEY and CDR2 SVGAGI. Trimming cost V 6 bases and J 7 bases; bases outside gene matches: 6. The DNA of the CDR3 is TGTGCCAGCAGCCACGGGACAGGGGCCCAGCCCCAGCATTTT. Translated: CASSHGTGAQPQHF.

J is TRBJ1-2 and V is TRBV6-5, with D possibly TRBD1 on 6 matching bases. From germline, CDR1 is MNHEY and CDR2 SVGAGI. CDR3 length equals 14 residues. V was clipped by 11 bases and J by 0 bases, with 16 bases between them. The CDR3: CAGKRDTANYGYTF. For the CDR3, the DNA is TGTGCCGGCAAACGGGACACAGCTAACTATGGCTACACCTTC.